This passage covers 16 T cell receptor beta chains from one sample sequenced in a study of control samples from healthy donors and cancer patients. Profiling relied on immunoSEQ multiplex PCR, and the TCRdb table lists in-frame clones only, not all of them. The sample includes approximately 92,000 clones, about 92% of them seen just once. Specimen: blood. These receptor sequences come from a woman in her 30s in good health.

The chain joins TRBV27 to TRBJ2-1; perhaps TRBD2 as D (6 bases). Trimming took 6 bases from V and 0 from J, leaving 21 bases between them. The CDR3 has 18 amino acids. Germline CDR1 reads MNHEY; CDR2 reads SMNVEV (reference sequence). The CDR3 nucleotides read TGTGCCAGCAGCTCCCCAATGGGGGACTTAAGCTCCTACAATGAGCAGTTCTTC. Amino acid sequence: CASSSPMGDLSSYNEQFF.

The rearrangement joins TRBV18 to TRBJ1-1, with D possibly being TRBD1 (6 bases). The ends were cut back, 3 bases at V and 1 base at J, with 15 bases in the middle. Germline CDR1 reads KGHSH; CDR2 reads LQKENI. The CDR3 totals 16 residues. The CDR3 DNA reads TGTGCCAGCTCACCTGAAGGGGGACTACAGAACACTGAAGCTTTCTTT. Its translation: CASSPEGGLQNTEAFF.

This chain uses TRBV19 with TRBJ1-5; D unclear. CDR1 LNHDA and CDR2 SQIVND come from the germline V gene (reference sequence). Trimming cost V 4 bases and J 0 bases, with 13 bases left between them. This CDR3 spans 16 amino acids. This CDR3 reads CASSTRTGPSNQPQHF. CDR3 in DNA: TGTGCCAGTAGTACCCGGACGGGCCCTAGCAATCAGCCCCAGCATTTT.

The chain employs TRBV3-1 (or the pseudogene TRBV3-2) and TRBJ1-5; unclear D gene. Deletions cut 4 bases from V and 4 bases from J, with 8 bases between. The CDR3 length is 13 residues. The V gene's germline CDR1 is LGHDT and CDR2 YNNKEL (reference sequence). CDR3 nucleotides: TGTGCCAGCAGCCCTTCCGGGAATCAGCCCCAGCATTTT. Its translation is CASSPSGNQPQHF.

The CDR3 protein is CASSPLHRAEKTQYF. Written as DNA, the CDR3 is TGTGCCAGCTCACCACTCCACAGGGCCGAGAAGACCCAGTACTTC. The V and J genes are TRBV18 and TRBJ2-5; D may be TRBD1 (6 bases). Per the germline V gene, CDR1 is KGHSH and CDR2 is LQKENI. V lost 1 base and J lost 6, with 15 bases in between. The CDR3 is 15 amino acids.

The V and J genes are TRBV3-1 (or the pseudogene TRBV3-2) and TRBJ1-5; tentative D call: TRBD1 (5 bases). Germline assignment: CDR1 LGHDT and CDR2 YNNKEL (reference sequence). There are 15 residues in the CDR3. V shed 0 bases and J shed 5 bases, with 11 bases lying between them. CDR3 DNA sequence: TGTGCCAGCAGCCAAGATGGGGGGTACGATCAGCCCCAGCATTTT. Protein product: CASSQDGGYDQPQHF.

The V call is TRBV6-6, the J call TRBJ1-5; D might be TRBD1 (5 bases). The CDR3 sequence is 16 residues long. V was trimmed by 6 bases and J by 2 bases, leaving 17 bases between them. Germline V lookup: CDR1 MNHNY, CDR2 SVGAGI (reference sequence). CDR3 sequence: CASRPGGGSGNQPQHF. CDR3 DNA: TGTGCCAGCAGACCTGGGGGGGGTTCGGGCAATCAGCCCCAGCATTTT.

This chain's CDR3 is CASSLAFGRGEMNTEAFF. The CDR3 DNA follows: TGTGCCAGCAGCTTGGCTTTCGGGCGGGGGGAAATGAACACTGAAGCTTTCTTT. V and J are TRBV5-6 and TRBJ1-1, with a tentative D call TRBD1 (5 bases). Trimming took off 0 bases at V and 0 bases at J, with 18 bases between the two ends. The CDR3 is 18 amino acids. Germline assignment: CDR1 SGHDT and CDR2 YYEEEE.

In DNA form, the CDR3 reads TGTGCCAGCAGCCCGCATTCAGGCAGCCATGAGCAGTTCTTC. Translation: CASSPHSGSHEQFF. The V gene is TRBV7-9, the J gene TRBJ2-1; D remains unclear. Germline values: CDR1 SEHNR, CDR2 FQNEAQ (reference sequence). The germline V and J ends were trimmed by 5 bases and 8 bases, with 16 bases remaining between them. The CDR3 length is 14 residues.

The chain is built from TRBV5-1 and TRBJ2-1; no reliable D call. This CDR3 is 13 amino acids long. CDR1 is SGHRS and CDR2 is YFSETQ in the germline V gene. Trimming cost V 4 bases and J 4 bases, with 9 bases left between them. This CDR3 reads CASSPGQYNEQFF. The CDR3, as DNA: TGCGCCAGCAGCCCGGGCCAATACAATGAGCAGTTCTTC.

The chain carries TRBV2 and TRBJ1-2, with D maybe TRBD1 (5 bases). CDR1 SNHLY and CDR2 FYNNEI come from the germline V gene. There are 13 residues in the CDR3. Trimming stripped 7 bases from V and 8 bases from J, with 17 bases between. The CDR3 here is CASIPGPPQGYTF. As DNA, the CDR3 is TGTGCCAGCATTCCGGGGCCCCCCCAGGGCTACACCTTC.

V usage is TRBV5-8 and J usage is TRBJ1-4; TRBD1 matches 7 bases. This CDR3 has 16 residues. V trimming: 4 bases; J trimming: 5 bases; junction bases outside the gene matches: 11. Germline assignment: CDR1 SGHTS and CDR2 YDEGEE. The CDR3 sequence: CASSNAYRGTNEKLFF. The CDR3 DNA reads TGTGCCAGCAGCAACGCATACAGGGGCACGAATGAAAAACTGTTTTTT.

This clone was seen a single time. The CDR3 nucleotides read TGCAGCGTTGAAGATCTAGGGCAAAGCTCCTACAATGAGCAGTTCTTC. This gives the protein CSVEDLGQSSYNEQFF. The V and J genes are TRBV29-1 and TRBJ2-1; the D is unclear. The CDR3 consists of 16 residues. V lost 0 bases to trimming and J lost 0 bases, with 12 bases between them. Germline lookup yields CDR1 SQVTM and CDR2 ANQGSEA.

The chain is built from TRBV5-1 and TRBJ2-2; 9 nucleotides align to TRBD1. The CDR3 has 15 amino acids. Germline assignment: CDR1 SGHRS and CDR2 YFSETQ. V gave up 2 bases and J gave up 3 bases; unmatched junction bases: 2. Here the CDR3 DNA reads TGCGCCAGCAGCTTTGGGGACAGGGACACCGGGGAGCTGTTTTTT. This codes for CASSFGDRDTGELFF.

V and J are TRBV19 and TRBJ1-5; 7 bases agree with TRBD1. The J segment lost 5 bases and the V segment lost 5 bases, leaving 3 bases of the junction unmatched. CDR1 is LNHDA and CDR2 is SQIVND in the germline V gene (reference sequence). The CDR3 is made up of 13 amino acids. CDR3 in amino acids: CASSLQGYQPQHF. The CDR3 nucleotides read TGTGCCAGTAGTCTACAGGGGTATCAGCCCCAGCATTTT.

The V and J genes are TRBV4-2 and TRBJ2-1; D might be TRBD2 (6 bases). Trimming left V 0 bases short and J 8 bases short, with 11 bases between. The CDR3 runs to 14 residues. Germline CDR1 and CDR2: LGHNA and YNFKEQ. The CDR3 region has the DNA TGTGCCAGCAGCCAAGAGACTAGTTATGATGAGCAGTTCTTC. As protein: CASSQETSYDEQFF.